This T cell receptor beta chain was sequenced in a study of control samples from healthy donors and cancer patients. This CDR3 comprises 15 residues. Trimming removed 6 bases from V and 5 bases from J; junction bases left unmatched: 13. Germline lookup yields CDR1 SEHNR and CDR2 FQNEAQ (reference sequence). Profiled with immunoSEQ multiplex PCR; TCRdb holds only in-frame clones, not every one. Among 130,000 or so clones listed, roughly 84% were seen once. Sequencing input: blood. The chain couples TRBV7-9 to TRBJ2-7, with 7 bases identical to TRBD1. The receptor's source is a man aged 50 to 60 in good health. CDR3 in DNA: TGTGCCAGCAGTCGCACTGGGACAGCCAGCCACGAGCAGTACTTC. Amino acid sequence: CASSRTGTASHEQYF.